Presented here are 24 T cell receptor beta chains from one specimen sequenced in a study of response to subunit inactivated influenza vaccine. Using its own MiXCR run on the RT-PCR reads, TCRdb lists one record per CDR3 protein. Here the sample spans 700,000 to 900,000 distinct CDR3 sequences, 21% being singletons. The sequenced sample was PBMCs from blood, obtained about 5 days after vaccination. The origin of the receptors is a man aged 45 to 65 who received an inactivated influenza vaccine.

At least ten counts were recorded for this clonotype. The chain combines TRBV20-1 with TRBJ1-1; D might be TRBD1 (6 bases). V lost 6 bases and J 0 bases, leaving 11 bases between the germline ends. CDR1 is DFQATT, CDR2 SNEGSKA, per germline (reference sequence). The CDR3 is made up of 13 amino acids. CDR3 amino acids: CSAGDTMNTEAFF. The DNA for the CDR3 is TGCAGTGCCGGGGACACAATGAACACTGAAGCTTTCTTT.

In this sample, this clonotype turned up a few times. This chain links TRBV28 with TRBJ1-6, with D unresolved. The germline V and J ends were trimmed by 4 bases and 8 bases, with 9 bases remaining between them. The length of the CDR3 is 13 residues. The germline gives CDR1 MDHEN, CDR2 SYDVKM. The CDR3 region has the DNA TGTGCCAGCAGTTCATCTTTAGATTCACCCCTCCACTTT. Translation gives CASSSSLDSPLHF. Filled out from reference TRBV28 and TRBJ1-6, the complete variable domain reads DVKVTQSSRYLVKRTGEKVFLECVQDMDHENMFWYRQDPGLGLRLIYFSYDVKMKEKGDIPEGYSVSREKKERFSLILESASTNQTSMYLCASSSSLDSPLHFGNGTRLTVT.

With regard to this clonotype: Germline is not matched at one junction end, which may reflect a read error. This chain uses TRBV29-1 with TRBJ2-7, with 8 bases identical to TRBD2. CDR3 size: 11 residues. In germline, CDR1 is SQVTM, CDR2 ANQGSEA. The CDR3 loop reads CSVGSGGDYYF. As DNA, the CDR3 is TGCAGCGTTGGATCGGGAGGGGACTATTATTTC.

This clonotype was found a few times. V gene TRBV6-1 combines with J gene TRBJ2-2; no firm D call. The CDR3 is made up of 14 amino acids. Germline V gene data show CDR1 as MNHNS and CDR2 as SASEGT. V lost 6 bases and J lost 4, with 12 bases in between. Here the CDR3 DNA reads TGTGCCAGCAGGGCCGAAGTGGCCACCGGGGAGCTGTTTTTT. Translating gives CASRAEVATGELFF.

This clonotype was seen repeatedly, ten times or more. In DNA, the CDR3 is TGTGCCAGCAGCTTAGACCCCCTAGCGGGCCTCAATGAGCAGTTCTTC. This sequence encodes CASSLDPLAGLNEQFF. This chain joins TRBV7-2 and TRBJ2-1; 8 bases align to TRBD2. This CDR3 comprises 16 residues. Germline CDR1 reads SGHTA; CDR2 reads FQGNSA. Trimming cost V 1 base and J 6 bases; bases outside gene matches: 8.

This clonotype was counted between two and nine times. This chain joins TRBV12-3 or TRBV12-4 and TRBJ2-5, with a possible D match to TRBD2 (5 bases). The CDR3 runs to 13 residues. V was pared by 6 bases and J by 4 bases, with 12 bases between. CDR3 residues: CASSRLGRETQYF. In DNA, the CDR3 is TGTGCCAGCAGCAGGTTGGGGAGAGAGACCCAGTACTTC.

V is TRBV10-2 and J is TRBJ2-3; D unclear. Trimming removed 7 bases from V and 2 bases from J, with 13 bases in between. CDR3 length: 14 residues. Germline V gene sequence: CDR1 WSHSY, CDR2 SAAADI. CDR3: CASTRIRLTDTQYF. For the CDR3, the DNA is TGCGCCAGCACGCGAATACGCCTCACAGATACGCAGTATTTT.

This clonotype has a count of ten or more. CDR3 in amino acids: CASSLGGRTGELFF. CDR3 nucleotide sequence: TGTGCCAGCAGTTTAGGAGGTCGCACCGGGGAGCTGTTTTTT. The chain links TRBV12-3 or TRBV12-4 to TRBJ2-2; D is unclear. V was trimmed by 1 base and J by 4 bases, leaving 7 bases between them. The CDR3 sequence is 14 residues long.

The CDR3 loop is CASSPRLAGGPSSYNEQFF. The DNA for the CDR3 is TGCGCCAGCAGCCCAAGACTAGCGGGAGGGCCGAGCTCCTACAATGAGCAGTTCTTC. V gene TRBV5-1 combines with J gene TRBJ2-1; TRBD2 matches 14 bases. Germline V gene sequence: CDR1 SGHRS, CDR2 YFSETQ. The CDR3 runs 19 residues. The J segment lost 0 bases and the V segment lost 4 bases, leaving 9 bases of the junction unmatched. Full variable domain (remainder filled in from reference TRBV5-1 and TRBJ2-1): KAGVTQTPRYLIKTRGQQVTLSCSPISGHRSVSWYQQTPGQGLQFLFEYFSETQRNKGNFPGRFSGRQFSNSRSEMNVSTLELGDSALYLCASSPRLAGGPSSYNEQFFGPGTRLTVL.

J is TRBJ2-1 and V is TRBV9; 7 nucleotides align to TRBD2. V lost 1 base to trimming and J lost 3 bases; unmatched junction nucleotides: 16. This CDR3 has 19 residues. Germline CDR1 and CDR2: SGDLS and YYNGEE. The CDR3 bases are TGTGCCAGCAGCGTACAACTCTCGTGGCGGGAGAGAATCTACAATGAGCAGTTCTTC. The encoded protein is CASSVQLSWRERIYNEQFF.

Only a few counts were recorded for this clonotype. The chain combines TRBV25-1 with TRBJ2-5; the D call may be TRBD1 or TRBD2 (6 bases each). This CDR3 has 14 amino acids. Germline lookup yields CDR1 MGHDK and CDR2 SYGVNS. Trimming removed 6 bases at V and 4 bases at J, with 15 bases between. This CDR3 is CASSPGARRETQYF. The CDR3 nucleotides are TGTGCCAGCAGCCCGGGGGCCCGACGAGAGACCCAGTACTTC.

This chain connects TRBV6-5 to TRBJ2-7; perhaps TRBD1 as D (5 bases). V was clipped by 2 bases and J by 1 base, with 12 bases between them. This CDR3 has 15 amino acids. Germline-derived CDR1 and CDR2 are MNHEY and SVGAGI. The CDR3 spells CASSYAGKGSYEQYF. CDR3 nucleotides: TGTGCCAGCAGTTACGCAGGGAAAGGGTCCTACGAGCAGTACTTC.

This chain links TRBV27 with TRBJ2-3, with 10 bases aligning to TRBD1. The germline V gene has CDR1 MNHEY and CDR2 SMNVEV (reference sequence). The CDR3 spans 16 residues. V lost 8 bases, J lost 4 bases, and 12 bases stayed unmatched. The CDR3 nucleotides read TGTGCCAGCTCGAGGGACAGGGGAGTTCCCGCAGATACGCAGTATTTT. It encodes CASSRDRGVPADTQYF.

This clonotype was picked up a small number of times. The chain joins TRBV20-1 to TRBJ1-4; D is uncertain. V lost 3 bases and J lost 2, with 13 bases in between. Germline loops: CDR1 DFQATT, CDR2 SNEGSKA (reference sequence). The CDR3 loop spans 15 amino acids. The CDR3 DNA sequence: TGCAGTGCTAGCCCGGGAAGCAGCACTAATGAAAAACTGTTTTTT. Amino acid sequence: CSASPGSSTNEKLFF.

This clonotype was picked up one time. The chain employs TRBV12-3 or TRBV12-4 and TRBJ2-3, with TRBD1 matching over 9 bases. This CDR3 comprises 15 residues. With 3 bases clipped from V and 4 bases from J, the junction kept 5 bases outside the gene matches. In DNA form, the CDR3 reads TGTGCCAGCAGTTTTAGAGGACAGGGGTCAGATACGCAGTATTTT. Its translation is CASSFRGQGSDTQYF.

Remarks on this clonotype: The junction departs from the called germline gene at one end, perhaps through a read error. The CDR3 DNA sequence: TGTGCCAGCGGCTTCGGTAGCGGGCAGACAGATACGCAGTATTTT. This sequence encodes CASGFGSGQTDTQYF. The chain combines TRBV7-9 with TRBJ2-3; 7 bases fit TRBD2. The length of the CDR3 is 15 residues. CDR1 and CDR2 from the germline V gene are SEHNR and FQNEAQ (reference sequence).

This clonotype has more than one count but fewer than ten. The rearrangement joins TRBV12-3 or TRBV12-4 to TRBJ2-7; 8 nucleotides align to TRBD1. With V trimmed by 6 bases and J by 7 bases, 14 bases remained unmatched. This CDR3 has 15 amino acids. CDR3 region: CASRPTGGFLGEQYF. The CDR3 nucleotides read TGTGCCAGCAGGCCTACAGGGGGTTTCCTTGGGGAGCAGTACTTC.

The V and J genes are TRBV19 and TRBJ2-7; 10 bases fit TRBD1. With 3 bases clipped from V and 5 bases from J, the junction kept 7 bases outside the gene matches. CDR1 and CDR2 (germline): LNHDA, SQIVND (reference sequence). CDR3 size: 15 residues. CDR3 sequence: CASSISGQGRNEQYF. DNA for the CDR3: TGTGCCAGTAGTATTTCGGGACAGGGGAGGAACGAGCAGTACTTC. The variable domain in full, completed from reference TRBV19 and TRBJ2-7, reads DGGITQSPKYLFRKEGQNVTLSCEQNLNHDAMYWYRQDPGQGLRLIYYSQIVNDFQKGDIAEGYSVSREKKESFPLTVTSAQKNPTAFYLCASSISGQGRNEQYFGPGTRLTVT.

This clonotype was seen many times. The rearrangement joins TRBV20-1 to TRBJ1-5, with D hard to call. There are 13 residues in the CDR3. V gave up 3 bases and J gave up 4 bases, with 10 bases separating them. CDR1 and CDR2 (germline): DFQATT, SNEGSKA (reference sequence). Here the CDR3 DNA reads TGCAGTGCTAGGGGCAGCTATAATCAGCCCCAGCATTTT. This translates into CSARGSYNQPQHF.

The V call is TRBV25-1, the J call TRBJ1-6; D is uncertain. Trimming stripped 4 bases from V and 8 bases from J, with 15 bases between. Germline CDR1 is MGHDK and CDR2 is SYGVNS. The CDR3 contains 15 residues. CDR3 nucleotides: TGTGCCAGCAGTGGGATCCAATTAAGTGATTCACCCCTCCACTTT. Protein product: CASSGIQLSDSPLHF.

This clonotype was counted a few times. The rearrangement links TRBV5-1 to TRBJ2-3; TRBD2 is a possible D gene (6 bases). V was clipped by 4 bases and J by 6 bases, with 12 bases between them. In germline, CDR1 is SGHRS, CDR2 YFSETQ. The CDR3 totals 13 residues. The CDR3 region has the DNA TGCGCCAGCAGCGGACCTAGCGATGATACGCAGTATTTT. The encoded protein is CASSGPSDDTQYF.

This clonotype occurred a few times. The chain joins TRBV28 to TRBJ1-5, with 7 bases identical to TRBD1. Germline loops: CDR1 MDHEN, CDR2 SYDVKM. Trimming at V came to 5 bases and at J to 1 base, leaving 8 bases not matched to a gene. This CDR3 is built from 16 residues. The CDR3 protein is CASSTRQGVSNQPQHF. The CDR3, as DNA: TGTGCCAGCAGTACCCGACAGGGAGTCAGCAATCAGCCCCAGCATTTT.

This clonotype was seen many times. CDR3 nucleotide sequence: TGTGCCAGCAAGCCGGACAGGGAGGTCGGCGGCTACACCTTC. Translated, it gives CASKPDREVGGYTF. The gene calls are TRBV2 and TRBJ1-2, with 8 bases that match TRBD1. CDR1 and CDR2 (germline): SNHLY, FYNNEI. V lost 7 bases, J lost 8 bases, and 12 bases stayed unmatched. This CDR3 is 14 amino acids long.

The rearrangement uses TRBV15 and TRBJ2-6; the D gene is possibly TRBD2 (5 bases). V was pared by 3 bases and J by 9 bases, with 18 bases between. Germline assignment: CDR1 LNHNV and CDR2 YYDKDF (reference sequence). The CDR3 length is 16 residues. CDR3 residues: CATSSPREGWGNVLTF. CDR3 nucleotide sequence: TGTGCCACCAGCAGTCCCCGAGAGGGTTGGGGCAACGTCCTGACTTTC.